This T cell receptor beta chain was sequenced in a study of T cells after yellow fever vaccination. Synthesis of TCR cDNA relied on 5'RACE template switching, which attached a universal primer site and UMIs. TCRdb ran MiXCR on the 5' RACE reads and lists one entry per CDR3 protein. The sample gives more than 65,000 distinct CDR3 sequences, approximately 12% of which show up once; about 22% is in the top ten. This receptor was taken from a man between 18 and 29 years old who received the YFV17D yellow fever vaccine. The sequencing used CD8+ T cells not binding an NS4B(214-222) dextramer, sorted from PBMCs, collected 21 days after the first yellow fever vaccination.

This chain's CDR3 is CASKIVGGPYNEQFF. The CDR3 DNA follows: TGCGCCAGCAAGATTGTGGGGGGGCCCTACAATGAGCAGTTCTTC. This chain joins TRBV5-1 and TRBJ2-1; possible D gene TRBD2, 7 bases. The V gene's germline CDR1 is SGHRS and CDR2 YFSETQ. V gave up 6 bases and J gave up 2 bases, with 15 bases separating them. The CDR3 length is 15 residues. The entire variable domain, with the rest obtained from reference TRBV5-1 and TRBJ2-1, is as follows: KAGVTQTPRYLIKTRGQQVTLSCSPISGHRSVSWYQQTPGQGLQFLFEYFSETQRNKGNFPGRFSGRQFSNSRSEMNVSTLELGDSALYLCASKIVGGPYNEQFFGPGTRLTVL.